This TCR beta chain was recovered during a study of T cell responses to AZD1222 COVID-19 vaccine. General study points: Repertoire samples came only from after the peak T cell response. Seropositive AZD1222 recipients at baseline numbered only 6 or 7. Vaccine-related CD4 TCRs covered spike, predominating at 160-218 and 743-854.

Produced via immunoSEQ multiplex PCR; TCRdb's table is partial and in-frame only. The sample lists 150,000 to 200,000 clones, approximately 90% occurring once. As for this clone: The target antigen is unknown.

Germline loops: CDR1 MNHEY, CDR2 SVGAGI. The CDR3 is 13 amino acids. With 2 bases removed from V and 3 bases from J, the gap between germline ends came to 4 bases. The V and J genes are TRBV6-5 and TRBJ1-4; D is uncertain. The sample consisted of peripheral blood, taken on day 0 of AZD1222 vaccination. The receptor was derived from an adult in good health. CDR3 DNA sequence: TGTGCCAGCAGTTACAGTCCTAATGAAAAACTGTTTTTT. This codes for CASSYSPNEKLFF.